The T cell receptor (beta chain) described here comes from a study of multiple sclerosis patients with progressive multifocal leukoencephalopathy. Worth noting for this clone: A read error may account for a junction end that differs from germline.

Using immunoSEQ multiplex PCR, the repertoire was profiled, and TCRdb retains in-frame clones only, with some absent. The data contain approximately 29,000 clones, 75% to 90% of them singletons. The time point: time of PML onset. T3 refers to blood collected at the onset of PML. CDR3 size: 12 residues. CDR1 is ENHRY and CDR2 is SYGVKD in the germline V gene. The sample consisted of PBMCs, taken from a patient treated with natalizumab. J is TRBJ2-7 and V is TRBV10-3; D is unresolved. The receptor comes from a young woman with progressive multifocal leukoencephalopathy. The CDR3 is CAISGAVYEQHF. DNA for the CDR3: TGTGCCATCAGTGGGGCCGTCTACGAGCAGCACTTC.